Sequencing of this TCR beta chain was carried out in a study of T cell changes during pregnancy in multiple sclerosis. V lost 3 bases and J 6 bases, leaving 13 bases between the germline ends. Germline V gives CDR1 SNHLY, CDR2 FYNNEI. CDR3 length equals 14 residues. Repertoires were generated with immunoSEQ multiplex PCR, while TCRdb's copy carries only in-frame clones and drops some. This table holds tens of thousands of clones, 91% found once. The origin of this receptor is a female donor in good health, enrolled as a control in a pregnancy study. The sequencing used peripheral blood, collected after pregnancy. The genes are TRBV2 and TRBJ2-3; D perhaps matches TRBD1 (6 bases). CDR3 residues: CASSENRVGDTQYF. Written as DNA, the CDR3 is TGTGCCAGCAGTGAGAACAGGGTTGGGGATACGCAGTATTTT.